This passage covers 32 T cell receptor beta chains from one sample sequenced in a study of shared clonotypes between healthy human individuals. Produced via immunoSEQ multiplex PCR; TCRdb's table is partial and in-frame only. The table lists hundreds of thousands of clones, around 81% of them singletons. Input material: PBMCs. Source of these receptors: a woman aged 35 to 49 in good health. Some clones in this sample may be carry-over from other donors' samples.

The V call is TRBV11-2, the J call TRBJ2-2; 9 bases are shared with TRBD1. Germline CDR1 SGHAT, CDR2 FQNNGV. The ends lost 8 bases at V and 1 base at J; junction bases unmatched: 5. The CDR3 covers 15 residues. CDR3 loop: CASRPGQGNTGELFF. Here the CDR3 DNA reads TGTGCCAGCCGACCGGGACAGGGGAACACCGGGGAGCTGTTTTTT.

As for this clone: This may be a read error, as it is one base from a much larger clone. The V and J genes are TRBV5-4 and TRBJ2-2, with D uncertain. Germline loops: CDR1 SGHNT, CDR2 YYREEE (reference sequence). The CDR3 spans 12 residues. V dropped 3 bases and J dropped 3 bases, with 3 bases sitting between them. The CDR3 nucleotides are TGTGCCAGCAGCTCCTACACCGGGGAGCTGTTTTTT. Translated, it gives CASSSYTGELFF.

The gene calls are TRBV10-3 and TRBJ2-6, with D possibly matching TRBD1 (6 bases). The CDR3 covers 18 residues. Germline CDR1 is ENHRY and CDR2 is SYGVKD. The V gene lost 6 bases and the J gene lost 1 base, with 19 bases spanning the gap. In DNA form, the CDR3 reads TGTGCCATCAGGCGACCTAGACAGGCGATATCTGGGGCCAACGTCCTGACTTTC. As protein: CAIRRPRQAISGANVLTF.

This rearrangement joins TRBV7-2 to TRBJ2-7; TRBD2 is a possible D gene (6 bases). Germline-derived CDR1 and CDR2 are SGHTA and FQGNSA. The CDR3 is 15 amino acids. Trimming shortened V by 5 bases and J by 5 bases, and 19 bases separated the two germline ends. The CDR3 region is CASSPFLGGSNEQYF. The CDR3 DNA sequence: TGTGCCAGCAGCCCCTTTTTGGGAGGATCGAACGAGCAGTACTTC. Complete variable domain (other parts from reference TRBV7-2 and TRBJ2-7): GAGVSQSPSNKVTEKGKDVELRCDPISGHTALYWYRQSLGQGLEFLIYFQGNSAPDKSGLPSDRFSAERTGGSVSTLTIQRTQQEDSAVYLCASSPFLGGSNEQYFGPGTRLTVT.

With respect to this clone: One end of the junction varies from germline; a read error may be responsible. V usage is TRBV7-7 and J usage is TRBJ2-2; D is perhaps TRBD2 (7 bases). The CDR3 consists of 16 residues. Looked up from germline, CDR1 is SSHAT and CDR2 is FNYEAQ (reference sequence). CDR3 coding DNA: TGTGCTAGCAGCTTAGAGGGGGGGCCCTACACCGGGGAGCTGTTTTTT. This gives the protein CASSLEGGPYTGELFF.

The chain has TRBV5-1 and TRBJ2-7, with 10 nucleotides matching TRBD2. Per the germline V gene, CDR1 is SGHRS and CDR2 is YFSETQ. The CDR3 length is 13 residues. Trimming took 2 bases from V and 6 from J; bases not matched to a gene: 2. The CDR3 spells CASSFKREGEQYF. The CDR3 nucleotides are TGCGCCAGCAGCTTTAAGCGGGAGGGCGAGCAGTACTTC.

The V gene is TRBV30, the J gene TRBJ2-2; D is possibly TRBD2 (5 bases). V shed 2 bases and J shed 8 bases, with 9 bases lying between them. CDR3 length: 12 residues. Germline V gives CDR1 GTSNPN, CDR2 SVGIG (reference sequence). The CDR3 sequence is CAWSPGGGELFF. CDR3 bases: TGTGCCTGGAGTCCCGGAGGTGGGGAGCTGTTTTTT.

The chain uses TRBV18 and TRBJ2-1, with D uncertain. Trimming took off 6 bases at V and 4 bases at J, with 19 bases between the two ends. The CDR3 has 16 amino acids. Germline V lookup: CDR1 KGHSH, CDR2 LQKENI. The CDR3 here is CASSSLDASSYNEQFF. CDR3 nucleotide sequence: TGTGCCAGCTCCTCCTTAGACGCTTCATCTTACAATGAGCAGTTCTTC.

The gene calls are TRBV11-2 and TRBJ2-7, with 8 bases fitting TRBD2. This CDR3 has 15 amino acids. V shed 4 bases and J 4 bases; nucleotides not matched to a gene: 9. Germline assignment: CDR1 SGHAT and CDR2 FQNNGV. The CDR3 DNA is TGTGCCAGCAGCTCCCCCCGAAGCGGGAGTTACGAGCAGTACTTC. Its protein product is CASSSPRSGSYEQYF. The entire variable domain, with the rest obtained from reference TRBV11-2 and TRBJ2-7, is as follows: EAGVAQSPRYKIIEKRQSVAFWCNPISGHATLYWYQQILGQGPKLLIQFQNNGVVDDSQLPKDRFSAERLKGVDSTLKIQPAKLEDSAVYLCASSSPRSGSYEQYFGPGTRLTVT.

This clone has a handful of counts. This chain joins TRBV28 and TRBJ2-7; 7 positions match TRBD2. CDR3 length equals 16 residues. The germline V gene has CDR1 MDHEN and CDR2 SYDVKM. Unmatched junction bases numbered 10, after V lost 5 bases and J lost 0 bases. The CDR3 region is CASSPAPSGSSYEQYF. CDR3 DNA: TGTGCCAGCAGTCCCGCCCCTAGCGGTTCCTCCTACGAGCAGTACTTC.

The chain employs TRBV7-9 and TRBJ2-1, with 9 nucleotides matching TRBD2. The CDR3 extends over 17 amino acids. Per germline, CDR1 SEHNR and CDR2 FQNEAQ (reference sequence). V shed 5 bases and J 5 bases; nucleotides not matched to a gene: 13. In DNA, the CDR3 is TGTGCCAGCAGCCGAACCGGGACTAGCAATGGAAACAATGAGCAGTTCTTC. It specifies CASSRTGTSNGNNEQFF.

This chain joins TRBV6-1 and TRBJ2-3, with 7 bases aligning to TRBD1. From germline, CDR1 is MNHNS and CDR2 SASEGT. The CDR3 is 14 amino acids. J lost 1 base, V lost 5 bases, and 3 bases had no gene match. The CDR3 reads CASSHDRGTDTQYF. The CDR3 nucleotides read TGTGCCAGCAGTCATGACAGGGGCACAGATACGCAGTATTTT.

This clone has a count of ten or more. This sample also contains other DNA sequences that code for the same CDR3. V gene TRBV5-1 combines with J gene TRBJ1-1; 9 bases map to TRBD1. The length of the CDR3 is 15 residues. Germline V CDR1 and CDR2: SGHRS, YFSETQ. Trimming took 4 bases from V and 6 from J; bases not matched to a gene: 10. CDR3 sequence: CASSPDRGGFAEAFF. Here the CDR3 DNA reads TGCGCCAGCAGCCCAGACAGGGGGGGATTCGCTGAAGCTTTCTTT. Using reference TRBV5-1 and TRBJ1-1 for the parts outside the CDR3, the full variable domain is KAGVTQTPRYLIKTRGQQVTLSCSPISGHRSVSWYQQTPGQGLQFLFEYFSETQRNKGNFPGRFSGRQFSNSRSEMNVSTLELGDSALYLCASSPDRGGFAEAFFGQGTRLTVV.

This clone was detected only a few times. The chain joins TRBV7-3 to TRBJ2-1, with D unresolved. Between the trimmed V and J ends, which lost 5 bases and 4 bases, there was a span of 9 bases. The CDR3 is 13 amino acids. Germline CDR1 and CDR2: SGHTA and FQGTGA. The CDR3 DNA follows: TGTGCCAGCAGCCGCACACAGTACAATGAGCAGTTCTTC. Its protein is CASSRTQYNEQFF.

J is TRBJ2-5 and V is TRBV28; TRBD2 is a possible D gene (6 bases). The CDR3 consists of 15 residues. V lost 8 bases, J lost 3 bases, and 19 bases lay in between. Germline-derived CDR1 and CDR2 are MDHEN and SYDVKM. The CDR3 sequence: CASRPGGLPEETQYF. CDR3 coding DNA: TGTGCCAGCCGCCCGGGTGGACTACCTGAAGAGACCCAGTACTTC.

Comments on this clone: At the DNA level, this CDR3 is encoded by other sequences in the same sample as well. CDR3 DNA: TGTGCCAGCAGGGGGGGACTAGCAGGCGAGCAGTACTTC. Translating gives CASRGGLAGEQYF. The chain has TRBV6-5 and TRBJ2-7; TRBD2 matches 9 bases. Germline V CDR1 and CDR2: MNHEY, SVGAGI. The CDR3 sequence is 13 residues long. V trimming: 6 bases; J trimming: 6 bases; junction bases outside the gene matches: 6.

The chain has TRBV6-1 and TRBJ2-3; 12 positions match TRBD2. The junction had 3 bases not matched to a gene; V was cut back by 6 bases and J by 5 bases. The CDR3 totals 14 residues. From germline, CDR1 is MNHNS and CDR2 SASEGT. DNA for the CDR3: TGTGCCAGCAGAATGGGACTAGCGGGAGATACGCAGTATTTT. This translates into CASRMGLAGDTQYF.

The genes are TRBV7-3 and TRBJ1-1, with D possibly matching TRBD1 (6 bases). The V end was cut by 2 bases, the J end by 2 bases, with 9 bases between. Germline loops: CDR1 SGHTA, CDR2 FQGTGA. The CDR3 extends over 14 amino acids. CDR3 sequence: CASSLSGANTEAFF. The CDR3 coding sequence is TGTGCCAGCAGCTTATCGGGGGCTAACACTGAAGCTTTCTTT. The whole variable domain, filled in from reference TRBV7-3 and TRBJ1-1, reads GAGVSQTPSNKVTEKGKYVELRCDPISGHTALYWYRQSLGQGPEFLIYFQGTGAADDSGLPNDRFFAVRPEGSVSTLKIQRTERGDSAVYLCASSLSGANTEAFFGQGTRLTVV.

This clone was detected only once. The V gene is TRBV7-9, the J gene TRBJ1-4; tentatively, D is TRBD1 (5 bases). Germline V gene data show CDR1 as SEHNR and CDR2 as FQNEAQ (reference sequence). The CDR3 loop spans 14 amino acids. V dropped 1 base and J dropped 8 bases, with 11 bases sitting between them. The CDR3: CASSLGQGREKLFF. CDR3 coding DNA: TGTGCCAGCAGCTTAGGTCAGGGTAGGGAAAAACTGTTTTTT.

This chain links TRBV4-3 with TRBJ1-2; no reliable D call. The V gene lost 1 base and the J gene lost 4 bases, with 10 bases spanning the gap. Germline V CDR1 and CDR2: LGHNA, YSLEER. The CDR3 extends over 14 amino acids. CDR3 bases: TGCGCCAGCAGCCAAGCTCCGGGGATCTATGGCTACACCTTC. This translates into CASSQAPGIYGYTF.

CDR3 loop: CASQRAEQFF. The DNA for the CDR3 is TGTGCCAGCCAGAGGGCTGAGCAGTTCTTC. This chain uses TRBV2 with TRBJ2-1; TRBD2 is a possible D gene (5 bases). Trimming left V 8 bases short and J 9 bases short, with 8 bases between. Looked up from germline, CDR1 is SNHLY and CDR2 is FYNNEI. The CDR3 contains 10 residues.

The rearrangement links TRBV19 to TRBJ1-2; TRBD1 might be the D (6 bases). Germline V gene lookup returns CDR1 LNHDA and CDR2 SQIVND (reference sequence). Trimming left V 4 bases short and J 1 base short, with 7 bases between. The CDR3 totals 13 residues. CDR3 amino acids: CASSRDNNYGYTF. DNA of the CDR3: TGTGCCAGTAGTAGGGACAATAACTATGGCTACACCTTC. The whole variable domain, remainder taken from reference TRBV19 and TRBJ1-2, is DGGITQSPKYLFRKEGQNVTLSCEQNLNHDAMYWYRQDPGQGLRLIYYSQIVNDFQKGDIAEGYSVSREKKESFPLTVTSAQKNPTAFYLCASSRDNNYGYTFGSGTRLTVV.

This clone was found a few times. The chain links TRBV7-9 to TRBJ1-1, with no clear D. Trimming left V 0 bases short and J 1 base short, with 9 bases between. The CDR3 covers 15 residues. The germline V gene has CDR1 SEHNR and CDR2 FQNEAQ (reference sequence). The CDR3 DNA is TGTGCCAGCAGCTTAGCGCGGGCGCAGAACACTGAAGCTTTCTTT. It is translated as CASSLARAQNTEAFF.

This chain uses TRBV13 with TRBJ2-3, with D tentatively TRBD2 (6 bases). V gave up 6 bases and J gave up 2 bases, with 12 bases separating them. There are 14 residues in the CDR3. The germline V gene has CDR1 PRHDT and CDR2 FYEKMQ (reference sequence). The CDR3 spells CASSSGLVTDTQYF. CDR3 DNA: TGTGCCAGCAGTAGCGGATTAGTCACAGATACGCAGTATTTT. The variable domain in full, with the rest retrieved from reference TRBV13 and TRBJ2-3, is AAGVIQSPRHLIKEKRETATLKCYPIPRHDTVYWYQQGPGQDPQFLISFYEKMQSDKGSIPDRFSAQQFSDYHSELNMSSLELGDSALYFCASSSGLVTDTQYFGPGTRLTVL.

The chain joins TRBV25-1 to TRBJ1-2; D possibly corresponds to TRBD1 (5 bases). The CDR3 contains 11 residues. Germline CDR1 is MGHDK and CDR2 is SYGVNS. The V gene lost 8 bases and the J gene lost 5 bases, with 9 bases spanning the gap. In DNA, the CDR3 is TGTGCCAGCGCTCAGGGATATGGCTACACCTTC. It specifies CASAQGYGYTF.

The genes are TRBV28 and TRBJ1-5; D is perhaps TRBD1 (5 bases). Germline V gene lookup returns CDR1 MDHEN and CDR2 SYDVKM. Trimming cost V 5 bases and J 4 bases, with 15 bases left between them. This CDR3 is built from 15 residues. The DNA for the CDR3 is TGTGCCAGCAGTCAAAGACAGTTTGGAAATCAGCCCCAGCATTTT. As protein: CASSQRQFGNQPQHF.

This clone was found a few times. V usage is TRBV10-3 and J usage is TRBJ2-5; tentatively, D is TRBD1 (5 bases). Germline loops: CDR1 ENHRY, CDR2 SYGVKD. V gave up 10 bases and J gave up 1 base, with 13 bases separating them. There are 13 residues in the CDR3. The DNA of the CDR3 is TGTGCCAGTCAGACAGATTTCCAAGAGACCCAGTACTTC. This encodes CASQTDFQETQYF.

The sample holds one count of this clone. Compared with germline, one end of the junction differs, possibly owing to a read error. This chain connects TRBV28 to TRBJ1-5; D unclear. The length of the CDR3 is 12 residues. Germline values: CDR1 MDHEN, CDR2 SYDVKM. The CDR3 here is CAGSSTQQPQHF. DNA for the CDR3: TGTGCCGGCAGTTCGACGCAACAGCCCCAGCATTTT.

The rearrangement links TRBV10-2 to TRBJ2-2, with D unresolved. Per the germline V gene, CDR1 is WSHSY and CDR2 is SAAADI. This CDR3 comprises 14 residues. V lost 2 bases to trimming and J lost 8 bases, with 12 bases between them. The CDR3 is CASSEIVALGELFF. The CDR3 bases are TGCGCCAGCAGTGAGATCGTGGCCTTAGGGGAGCTGTTTTTT.

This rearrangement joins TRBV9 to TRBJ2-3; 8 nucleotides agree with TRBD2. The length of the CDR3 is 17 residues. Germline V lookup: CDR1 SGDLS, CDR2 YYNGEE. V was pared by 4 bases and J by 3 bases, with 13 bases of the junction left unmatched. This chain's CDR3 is CASSPYEGGRRTDTQYF. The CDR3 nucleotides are TGTGCCAGCAGCCCGTACGAAGGCGGGAGGAGGACAGATACGCAGTATTTT.

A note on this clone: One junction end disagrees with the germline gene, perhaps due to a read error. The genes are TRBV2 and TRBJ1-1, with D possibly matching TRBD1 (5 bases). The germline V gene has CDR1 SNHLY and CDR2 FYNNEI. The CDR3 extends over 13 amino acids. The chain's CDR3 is CASSEERGQGVFF. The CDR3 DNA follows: TGTGCCAGCAGTGAAGAGAGAGGGCAGGGAGTTTTTTTT.

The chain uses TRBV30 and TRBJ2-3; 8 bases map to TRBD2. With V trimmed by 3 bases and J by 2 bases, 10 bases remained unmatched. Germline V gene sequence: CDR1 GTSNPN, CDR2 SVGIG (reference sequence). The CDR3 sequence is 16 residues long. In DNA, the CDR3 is TGTGCCTGGAGCCCGCGCCCGGGGGGGGTCACAGATACGCAGTATTTT. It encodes CAWSPRPGGVTDTQYF.